A selection of T cell receptor beta chains follows, all from one sample in a study of human T cells and chemical hapten exposure. TCRdb re-called the RACE reads with MiXCR, one entry per CDR3 protein. The sample yields tens of thousands of distinct CDR3 sequences, about 14% seen once. The source was whole blood, collected in connection with sensitization to the hapten diphenylcyclopropenone (DPC). These receptor sequences come from a woman aged 45-65 years with alopecia areata. Some clones in this sample may be carry-over from other donors' samples. The CDR3 runs from the conserved cysteine through the conserved F or W. A D gene is named only where the DNA matches it firmly. The size entry is marked missing in some rows and otherwise reads once, few, many or a size class.

clone_size j_call d_call v_call cdr3_aa cdr3_nt
. TRBJ2-1 . TRBV18 CASSPPSRGEQFF TGTGCCAGCTCACCACCTTCTAGGGGTGAGCAGTTCTTC
few TRBJ2-7 . TRBV28 CASSETWGSEQYF TGTGCCAGCAGTGAGACCTGGGGGAGCGAGCAGTACTTC
few TRBJ1-2 TRBD1 TRBV6-5 CASILGPGGDGYTF TGTGCCAGCATTCTAGGCCCAGGGGGCGATGGCTACACCTTC
many TRBJ2-1 . TRBV28 CASRWGYSYNEQFF TGTGCCAGCAGATGGGGATATTCCTACAATGAGCAGTTCTTC
. TRBJ2-4 . TRBV11-2 CASSSHSGLGDIQYF TGTGCCAGCAGCTCCCACTCGGGGCTGGGGGACATTCAGTACTTC
. TRBJ2-5 TRBD2 TRBV18 CASSSGLAGIETQYF TGTGCCAGCTCATCGGGACTAGCGGGAATAGAGACCCAGTACTTC
many TRBJ1-6 TRBD1 TRBV27 CASSQTGANNSPLHF TGTGCCAGCAGTCAGACAGGGGCGAATAATTCACCCCTCCACTTT
few TRBJ1-4 TRBD1 TRBV29-1 CSVDRGLSEKLFF TGCAGCGTAGACAGGGGTTTGAGTGAAAAACTGTTTTTT
. TRBJ1-2 . TRBV18 CASSPGYGNYGYTF TGTGCCAGCTCACCTGGCTACGGAAACTATGGCTACACCTTC
many TRBJ2-5 . TRBV7-2 CASSTRGRGSRETQYF TGTGCCAGCAGCACGAGGGGTCGGGGGTCGCGGGAGACCCAGTACTTC
few TRBJ2-3 . TRBV12-3/TRBV12-4 CASSFISADTQYF TGTGCCAGCAGTTTCATCTCCGCGGATACGCAGTATTTT
few TRBJ2-2 . TRBV20-1 CSARRIQSGELFF TGCAGTGCTAGAAGAATACAGAGCGGGGAGCTGTTTTTT
few TRBJ2-2 . TRBV28 CASSLSGGNTGELFF TGTGCCAGCAGTTTAAGTGGTGGAAACACCGGGGAGCTGTTTTTT
many TRBJ2-7 . TRBV4-3 CASSQDPGEHYEQYF TGCGCCAGCAGCCAAGATCCCGGGGAGCACTACGAGCAGTACTTC
. TRBJ2-2 TRBD2 TRBV12-5 CASEIGLAGGTGELLF TGTGCTAGTGAAATCGGACTAGCGGGAGGCACCGGGGAGCTGTTATTT
. TRBJ2-1 . TRBV19 CASSIRAKSSYNEQFF TGTGCCAGTAGTATTCGAGCCAAGAGCTCCTACAATGAGCAGTTCTTC
few TRBJ1-1 TRBD1 TRBV18 CASSPTGDTEAFF TGTGCCAGCTCACCCACAGGGGACACTGAAGCTTTCTTT
. TRBJ2-1 . TRBV7-2 CASSLQVYNEQFF TGTGCCAGCAGTCTACAGGTATACAATGAGCAGTTCTTC
. TRBJ2-7 . TRBV7-2 CASSSGQSYEQYF TGTGCCAGCAGCTCCGGACAGTCCTACGAGCAGTACTTC
few TRBJ2-7 . TRBV28 CASSLGTNYEQYF TGTGCCAGCAGTTTAGGCACGAACTACGAGCAGTACTTC
. TRBJ2-7 . TRBV19 CASSISGLRTGEQYF TGTGCCAGTAGTATATCAGGGCTGAGAACCGGGGAGCAGTACTTC
. TRBJ2-3 . TRBV19 CASSPPRSTDTQYF TGTGCCAGTAGTCCCCCCCGTAGCACAGATACGCAGTATTTT
. TRBJ2-3 . TRBV7-2 CASSSSPLTDTQYF TGTGCCAGCAGCTCTTCCCCCCTAACAGATACGCAGTATTTT
many TRBJ2-3 . TRBV3-1 CASSQDTRGTQYF TGTGCCAGCAGCCAAGATACACGGGGGACGCAGTATTTT
many TRBJ2-7 TRBD2 TRBV20-1 CSARLAGGVNEQYF TGCAGTGCGAGACTAGCGGGAGGTGTTAACGAGCAGTACTTC